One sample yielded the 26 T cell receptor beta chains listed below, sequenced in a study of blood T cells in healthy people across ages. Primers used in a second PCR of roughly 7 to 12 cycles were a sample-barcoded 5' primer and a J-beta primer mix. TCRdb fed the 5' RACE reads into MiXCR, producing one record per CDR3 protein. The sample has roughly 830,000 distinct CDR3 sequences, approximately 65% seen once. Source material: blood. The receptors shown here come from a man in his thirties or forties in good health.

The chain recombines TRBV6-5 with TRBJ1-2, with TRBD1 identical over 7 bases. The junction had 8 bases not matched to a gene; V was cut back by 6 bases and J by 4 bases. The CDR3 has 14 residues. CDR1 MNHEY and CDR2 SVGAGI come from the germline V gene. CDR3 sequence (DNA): TGTGCCAGCAGGAAGCCGGGACAGCTCTATGGCTACACCTTC. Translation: CASRKPGQLYGYTF.

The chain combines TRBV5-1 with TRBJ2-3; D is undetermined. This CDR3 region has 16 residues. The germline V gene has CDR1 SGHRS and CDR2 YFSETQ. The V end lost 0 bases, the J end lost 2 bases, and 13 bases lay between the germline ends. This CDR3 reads CASSLDGSLTTDTQYF. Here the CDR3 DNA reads TGCGCCAGCAGCTTGGACGGATCATTAACCACAGATACGCAGTATTTT.

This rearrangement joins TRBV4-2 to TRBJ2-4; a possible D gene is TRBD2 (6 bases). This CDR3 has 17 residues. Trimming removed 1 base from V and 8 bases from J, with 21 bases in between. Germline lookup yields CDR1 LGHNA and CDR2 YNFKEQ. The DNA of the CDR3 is TGTGCCAGCAGCCAAGTAACGGACGGGGGAGAAGGATACATTCAGTACTTC. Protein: CASSQVTDGGEGYIQYF.

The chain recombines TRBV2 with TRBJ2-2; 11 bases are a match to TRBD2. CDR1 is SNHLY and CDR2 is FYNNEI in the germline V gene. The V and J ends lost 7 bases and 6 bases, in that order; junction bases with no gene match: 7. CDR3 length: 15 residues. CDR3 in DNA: TGTGCCAGCACTCAACTAGCGGGGGCCCCCGGGGAGCTGTTTTTT. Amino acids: CASTQLAGAPGELFF.

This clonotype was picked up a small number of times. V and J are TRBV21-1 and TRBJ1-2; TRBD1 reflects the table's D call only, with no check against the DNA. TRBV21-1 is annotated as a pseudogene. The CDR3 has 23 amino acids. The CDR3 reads CASSKALSGCIGAGRSPNYGYTF. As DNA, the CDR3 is TGTGCCAGCAGCAAAGCGCTTTCAGGTTGTATCGGGGCAGGGAGGTCTCCTAACTATGGCTACACCTTC.

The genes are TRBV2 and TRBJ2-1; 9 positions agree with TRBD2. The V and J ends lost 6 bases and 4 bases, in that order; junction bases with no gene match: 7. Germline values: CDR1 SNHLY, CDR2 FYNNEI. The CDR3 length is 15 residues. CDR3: CASRLLAGPYNEQFF. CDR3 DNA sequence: TGTGCCAGCAGACTCCTAGCGGGGCCGTACAATGAGCAGTTCTTC.

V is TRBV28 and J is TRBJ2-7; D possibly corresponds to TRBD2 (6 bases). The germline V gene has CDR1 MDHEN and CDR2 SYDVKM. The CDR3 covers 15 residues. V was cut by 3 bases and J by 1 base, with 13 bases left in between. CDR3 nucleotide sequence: TGTGCCAGCAGTTTCGGAGGGGCCGGGTCCTACGAGCAGTACTTC. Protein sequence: CASSFGGAGSYEQYF. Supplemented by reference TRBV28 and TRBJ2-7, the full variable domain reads DVKVTQSSRYLVKRTGEKVFLECVQDMDHENMFWYRQDPGLGLRLIYFSYDVKMKEKGDIPEGYSVSREKKERFSLILESASTNQTSMYLCASSFGGAGSYEQYFGPGTRLTVT.

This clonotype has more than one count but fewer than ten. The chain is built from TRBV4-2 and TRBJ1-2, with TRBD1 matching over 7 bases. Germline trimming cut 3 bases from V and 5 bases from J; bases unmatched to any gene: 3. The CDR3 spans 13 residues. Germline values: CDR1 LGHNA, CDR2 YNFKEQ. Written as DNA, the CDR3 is TGTGCCAGCAGCCAGGGACAGAGGTATGGCTACACCTTC. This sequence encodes CASSQGQRYGYTF.

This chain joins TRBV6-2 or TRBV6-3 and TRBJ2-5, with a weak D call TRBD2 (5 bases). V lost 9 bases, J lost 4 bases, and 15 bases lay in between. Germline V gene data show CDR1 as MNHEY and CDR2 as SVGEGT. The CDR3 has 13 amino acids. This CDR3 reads CASSGFLAETQYF. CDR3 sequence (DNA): TGTGCCAGTAGTGGGTTCCTAGCAGAGACCCAGTACTTC.

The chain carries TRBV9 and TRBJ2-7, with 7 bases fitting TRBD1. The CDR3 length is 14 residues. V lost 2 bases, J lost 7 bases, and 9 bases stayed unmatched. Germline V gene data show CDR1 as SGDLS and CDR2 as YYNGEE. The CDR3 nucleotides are TGTGCCAGCAGCGTCACAGGGGCGTACAATGAGCAGTACTTC. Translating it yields CASSVTGAYNEQYF.

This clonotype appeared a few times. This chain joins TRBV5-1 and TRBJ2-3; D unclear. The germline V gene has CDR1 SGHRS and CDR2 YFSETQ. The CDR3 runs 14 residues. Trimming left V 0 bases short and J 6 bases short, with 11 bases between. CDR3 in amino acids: CASSLDGLFDTQYF. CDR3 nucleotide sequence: TGCGCCAGCAGCTTGGATGGGCTTTTTGATACGCAGTATTTT.

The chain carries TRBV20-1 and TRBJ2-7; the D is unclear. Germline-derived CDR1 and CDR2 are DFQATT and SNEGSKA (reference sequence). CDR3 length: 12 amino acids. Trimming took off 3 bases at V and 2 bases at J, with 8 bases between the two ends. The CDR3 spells CSASDSPYEQYF. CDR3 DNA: TGCAGTGCTAGCGATAGCCCCTACGAGCAGTACTTC.

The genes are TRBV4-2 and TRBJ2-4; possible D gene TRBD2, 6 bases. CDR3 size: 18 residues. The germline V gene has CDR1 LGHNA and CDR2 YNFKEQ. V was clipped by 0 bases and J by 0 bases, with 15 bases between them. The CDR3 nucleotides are TGTGCCAGCAGCCAAGAAAGGGGCGGGGCGCTAGCCAAAAACATTCAGTACTTC. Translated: CASSQERGGALAKNIQYF.

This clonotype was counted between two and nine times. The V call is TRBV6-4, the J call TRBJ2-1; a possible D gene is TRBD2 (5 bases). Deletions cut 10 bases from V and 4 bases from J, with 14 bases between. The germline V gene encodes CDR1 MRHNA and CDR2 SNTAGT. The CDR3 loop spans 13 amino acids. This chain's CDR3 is CANEDGDYNEQFF. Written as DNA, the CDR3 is TGTGCCAATGAAGACGGGGATTACAATGAGCAGTTCTTC.

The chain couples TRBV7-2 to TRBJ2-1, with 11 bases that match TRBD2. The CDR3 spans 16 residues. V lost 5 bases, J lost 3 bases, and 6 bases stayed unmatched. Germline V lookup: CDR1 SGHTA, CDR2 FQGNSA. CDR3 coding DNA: TGTGCCAGCAGCCTGTCCCTAGCGGGGGGCTACAATGAGCAGTTCTTC. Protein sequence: CASSLSLAGGYNEQFF.

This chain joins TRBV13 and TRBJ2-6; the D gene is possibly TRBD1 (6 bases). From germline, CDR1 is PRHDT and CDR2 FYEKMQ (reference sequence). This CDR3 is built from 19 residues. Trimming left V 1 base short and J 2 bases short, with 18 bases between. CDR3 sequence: CASSLDPRRGDTGANVLTF. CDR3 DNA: TGTGCCAGCAGCTTAGACCCCCGCAGGGGTGATACTGGGGCCAACGTCCTGACTTTC.

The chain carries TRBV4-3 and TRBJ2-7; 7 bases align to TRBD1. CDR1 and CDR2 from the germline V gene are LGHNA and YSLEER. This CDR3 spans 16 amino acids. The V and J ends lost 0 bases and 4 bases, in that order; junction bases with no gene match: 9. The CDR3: CASSQDPGTDVYEQYF. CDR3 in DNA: TGCGCCAGCAGCCAAGACCCCGGGACAGATGTTTACGAGCAGTACTTC.

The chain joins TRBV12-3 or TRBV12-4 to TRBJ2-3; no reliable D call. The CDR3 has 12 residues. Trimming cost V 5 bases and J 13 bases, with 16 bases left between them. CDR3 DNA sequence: TGTGCCAGCAGTCGCTTTACCGCCCGGGAGTATTTT. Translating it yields CASSRFTAREYF.

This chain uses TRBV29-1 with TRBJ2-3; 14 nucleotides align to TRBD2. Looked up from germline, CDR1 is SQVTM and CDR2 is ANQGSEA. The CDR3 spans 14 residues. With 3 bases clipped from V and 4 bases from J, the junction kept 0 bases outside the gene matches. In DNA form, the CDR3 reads TGCAGCGTTGAGGGACTAGCGGGGGCAGATACGCAGTATTTT. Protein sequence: CSVEGLAGADTQYF.

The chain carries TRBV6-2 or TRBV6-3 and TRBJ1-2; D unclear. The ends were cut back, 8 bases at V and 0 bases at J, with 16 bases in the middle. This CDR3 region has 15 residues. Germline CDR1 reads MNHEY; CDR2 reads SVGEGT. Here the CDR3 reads CASLPGIVANYGYTF. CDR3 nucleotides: TGTGCCAGCCTCCCCGGGATAGTTGCTAACTATGGCTACACCTTC.

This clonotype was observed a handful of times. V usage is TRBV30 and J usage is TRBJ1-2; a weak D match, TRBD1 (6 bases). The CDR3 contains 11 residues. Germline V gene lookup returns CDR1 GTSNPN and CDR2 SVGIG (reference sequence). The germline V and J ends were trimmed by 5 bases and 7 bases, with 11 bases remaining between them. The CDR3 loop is CAWAGGGGYTF. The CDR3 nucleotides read TGTGCCTGGGCGGGGGGCGGTGGCTACACCTTC.

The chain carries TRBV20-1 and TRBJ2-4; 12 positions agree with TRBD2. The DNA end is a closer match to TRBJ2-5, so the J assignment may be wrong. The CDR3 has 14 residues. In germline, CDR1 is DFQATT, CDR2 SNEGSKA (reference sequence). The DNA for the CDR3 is TGCAGTGCCGCTAGCGGGGGGGCCGGTGAGACCCAGTACTTC. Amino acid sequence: CSAASGGAGETQYF.

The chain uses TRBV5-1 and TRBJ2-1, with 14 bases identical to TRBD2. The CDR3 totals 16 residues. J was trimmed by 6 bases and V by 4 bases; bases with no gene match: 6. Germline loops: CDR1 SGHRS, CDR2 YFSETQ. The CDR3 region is CASSGGLAGVCNEQFF. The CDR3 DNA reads TGCGCCAGCAGCGGGGGACTAGCGGGAGTCTGCAATGAGCAGTTCTTC. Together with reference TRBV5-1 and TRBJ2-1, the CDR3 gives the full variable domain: KAGVTQTPRYLIKTRGQQVTLSCSPISGHRSVSWYQQTPGQGLQFLFEYFSETQRNKGNFPGRFSGRQFSNSRSEMNVSTLELGDSALYLCASSGGLAGVCNEQFFGPGTRLTVL.

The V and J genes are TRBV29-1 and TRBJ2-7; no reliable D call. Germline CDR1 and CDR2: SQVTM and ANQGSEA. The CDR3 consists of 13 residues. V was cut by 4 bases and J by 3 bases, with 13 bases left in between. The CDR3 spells CSVGVGGYYEQYF. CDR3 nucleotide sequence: TGCAGCGTTGGAGTTGGCGGTTACTACGAGCAGTACTTC.

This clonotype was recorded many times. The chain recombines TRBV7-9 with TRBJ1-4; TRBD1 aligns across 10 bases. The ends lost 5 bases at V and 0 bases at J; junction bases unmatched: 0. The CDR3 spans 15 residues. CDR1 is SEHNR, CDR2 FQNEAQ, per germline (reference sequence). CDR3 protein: CASSGQGATNEKLFF. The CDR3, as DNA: TGTGCCAGCAGCGGACAGGGGGCAACTAATGAAAAACTGTTTTTT.

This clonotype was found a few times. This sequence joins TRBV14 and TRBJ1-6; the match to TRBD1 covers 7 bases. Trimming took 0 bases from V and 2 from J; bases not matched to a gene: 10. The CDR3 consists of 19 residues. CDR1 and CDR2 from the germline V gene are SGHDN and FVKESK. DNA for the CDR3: TGTGCCAGCAGCCAAGATTCGGCATCCGGGACAGCCTATAATTCACCCCTCCACTTT. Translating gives CASSQDSASGTAYNSPLHF.